These 25 T cell receptor beta chains came from one sample sequenced in a study of CD8+ T cells in alopecia areata. As the sequencing template, cDNA was produced by extracting RNA and reverse transcribing it. The repertoire was sequenced with immunoSEQ multiplex PCR; TCRdb's copy has only in-frame clones and lacks some. Of roughly 220,000 clones in the sample, roughly two fifths are singletons; the top ten hold roughly 0.45%. Treatment defined: oral pan-JAK inhibitor, 5-10 mg twice daily. This sample comprised CD4+ T cells sorted from blood, obtained at approximately week 30, from a patient treated with tofacitinib. These receptors came from a human donor with alopecia areata.

The chain links TRBV6-5 to TRBJ2-1, with TRBD1 matching over 9 bases. CDR3 size: 13 residues. Germline loops: CDR1 MNHEY, CDR2 SVGAGI. J lost 8 bases, V lost 7 bases, and 6 bases had no gene match. CDR3 nucleotide sequence: TGTGCCAGCACCGGGACAGGGACCGATGAGCAGTTCTTC. Its protein is CASTGTGTDEQFF.

This clone was detected only a few times. J is TRBJ1-3 and V is TRBV2; possible D gene TRBD1, 5 bases. The V gene lost 5 bases and the J gene lost 0 bases, with 14 bases spanning the gap. The CDR3 length is 16 residues. Germline loops: CDR1 SNHLY, CDR2 FYNNEI. The CDR3, as DNA: TGTGCCAGCAGTCTCTGGGGCGGAATCTCTGGAAACACCATATATTTT. It encodes CASSLWGGISGNTIYF.

This clone was picked up a small number of times. This chain's CDR3 is CASSLVSSGSPLRDTDTQYF. The CDR3 bases are TGTGCCAGCAGCCTAGTGTCGAGCGGGAGTCCCCTTAGGGACACAGATACGCAGTATTTT. The chain uses TRBV7-3 and TRBJ2-3, with 8 nucleotides matching TRBD2. J gave up 2 bases and V 5 bases, and 21 bases lay outside the gene matches. CDR1 is SGHTA and CDR2 is FQGTGA in the germline V gene. This CDR3 region has 20 residues.

The genes are TRBV9 and TRBJ1-3; D is unclear. The CDR3 runs 13 residues. Deletions cut 6 bases from V and 6 bases from J, with 13 bases between. Germline V gives CDR1 SGDLS, CDR2 YYNGEE. The CDR3 sequence is CASTGSRENTIYF. CDR3 nucleotides: TGTGCCAGCACCGGCTCGAGGGAAAACACCATATATTTT.

The rearrangement links TRBV27 to TRBJ1-1, with 7 bases identical to TRBD1. CDR3 size: 14 residues. Trimming cost V 3 bases and J 7 bases; bases outside gene matches: 8. Germline assignment: CDR1 MNHEY and CDR2 SMNVEV (reference sequence). The chain's CDR3 is CASSLDRLGSEAFF. The CDR3, as DNA: TGTGCCAGCAGTTTGGACAGGCTCGGAAGTGAAGCTTTCTTT.

The V gene is TRBV19, the J gene TRBJ2-1; TRBD2 might be the D (5 bases). The CDR3 has 15 amino acids. V lost 0 bases to trimming and J lost 8 bases, with 14 bases between them. CDR1 LNHDA and CDR2 SQIVND come from the germline V gene (reference sequence). The CDR3 spells CASSIDPRLAYEQFF. DNA of the CDR3: TGTGCCAGTAGTATAGATCCCCGGCTAGCCTATGAGCAGTTCTTC.

The chain joins TRBV25-1 to TRBJ1-1; D is perhaps TRBD1 (5 bases). CDR1 is MGHDK and CDR2 is SYGVNS in the germline V gene. Trimming left V 2 bases short and J 7 bases short, with 17 bases between. The CDR3 is 15 residues long. The DNA of the CDR3 is TGTGCCAGCAGTGAACCCCTTGGGGGGGGTGGTGAAGCTTTCTTT. Translated: CASSEPLGGGGEAFF.

CDR3 protein: CASSENGAGYTF. The CDR3 coding sequence is TGTGCCAGCAGTGAAAACGGGGCGGGCTACACCTTC. The V call is TRBV2, the J call TRBJ1-2; weak D call: TRBD1 (5 bases). The length of the CDR3 is 12 residues. V lost 2 bases, J lost 8 bases, and 9 bases lay in between. Germline CDR1 SNHLY, CDR2 FYNNEI.

CDR3 nucleotide sequence: TGTGCCAGCAGCTACCGGACAGGGAGGAATGAAAAACTGTTTTTT. Translated: CASSYRTGRNEKLFF. V usage is TRBV5-6 and J usage is TRBJ1-4, with 8 bases fitting TRBD1. The CDR3 is 15 residues long. J lost 5 bases, V lost 3 bases, and 6 bases had no gene match. The germline gives CDR1 SGHDT, CDR2 YYEEEE.

The chain uses TRBV30 and TRBJ2-7; 8 bases fit TRBD2. The germline V gene has CDR1 GTSNPN and CDR2 SVGIG (reference sequence). The CDR3 runs 14 residues. V lost 5 bases and J lost 2; bases outside the gene matches: 8. The CDR3, as DNA: TGTGCCTGGGGTGCGGGAGGCGTCGCCTACGAGCAGTACTTC. It translates to CAWGAGGVAYEQYF.

This chain connects TRBV7-9 to TRBJ1-5; D gene unclear. Germline loops: CDR1 SEHNR, CDR2 FQNEAQ (reference sequence). Trimming removed 2 bases at V and 6 bases at J, with 8 bases between. This CDR3 has 13 residues. CDR3 in amino acids: CASSLSAAQPQHF. As DNA, the CDR3 is TGTGCCAGCAGCTTAAGCGCAGCTCAGCCCCAGCATTTT.

A few counts support this clone. The V and J genes are TRBV20-1 and TRBJ2-1; D gene unclear. The CDR3 covers 10 residues. The V gene's germline CDR1 is DFQATT and CDR2 SNEGSKA (reference sequence). V lost 3 bases and J lost 10, with 7 bases in between. DNA for the CDR3: TGCAGTGCTAGTACACGGGAGCAGTTCTTC. Its protein product is CSASTREQFF.

The gene calls are TRBV30 and TRBJ2-1; 11 bases match TRBD1. The CDR3 covers 16 residues. The germline V gene encodes CDR1 GTSNPN and CDR2 SVGIG (reference sequence). Trimming cost V 5 bases and J 0 bases; bases outside gene matches: 6. The CDR3 here is CAWGQGASSSYNEQFF. CDR3 sequence (DNA): TGTGCCTGGGGACAGGGGGCGTCTAGCTCCTACAATGAGCAGTTCTTC.

This chain links TRBV5-1 with TRBJ2-2; D is unresolved. This CDR3 is built from 14 residues. CDR1 SGHRS and CDR2 YFSETQ come from the germline V gene. The V end lost 0 bases, the J end lost 1 base, and 4 bases lay between the germline ends. The DNA of the CDR3 is TGCGCCAGCAGCTTGGAACTGAACACCGGGGAGCTGTTTTTT. This codes for CASSLELNTGELFF.

In its sample, this clone was seen once. CDR3 sequence (DNA): TGTGCCTGGGATCTAGATTGGAGAATGAACACTGAAGCTTTCTTT. Translation gives CAWDLDWRMNTEAFF. V and J are TRBV30 and TRBJ1-1; D is undetermined. The ends were cut back, 5 bases at V and 0 bases at J, with 16 bases in the middle. CDR3 length: 15 amino acids. Per germline, CDR1 GTSNPN and CDR2 SVGIG (reference sequence). The full variable domain, its missing parts supplied by reference TRBV30 and TRBJ1-1, is SQTIHQWPATLVQPVGSPLSLECTVEGTSNPNLYWYRQAAGRGLQLLFYSVGIGQISSEVPQNLSASRPQDRQFILSSKKLLLSDSGFYLCAWDLDWRMNTEAFFGQGTRLTVV.

The rearrangement uses TRBV29-1 and TRBJ2-1; no clear D. Germline V lookup: CDR1 SQVTM, CDR2 ANQGSEA. Trimming cost V 4 bases and J 0 bases, with 4 bases left between them. The CDR3 has 12 amino acids. CDR3 sequence reads: CSVASSYNEQFF. CDR3 sequence (DNA): TGCAGCGTTGCAAGCTCCTACAATGAGCAGTTCTTC.

The chain combines TRBV27 with TRBJ2-1, with 13 bases that match TRBD2. J was trimmed by 7 bases and V by 5 bases; bases with no gene match: 14. The CDR3 length is 18 residues. Germline lookup yields CDR1 MNHEY and CDR2 SMNVEV (reference sequence). Here the CDR3 DNA reads TGTGCCAGCAGTCCACGGACTAGCGGGAGTGTACAATTGAATGAGCAGTTCTTC. It codes for CASSPRTSGSVQLNEQFF.

The V gene is TRBV7-3, the J gene TRBJ2-1; D might be TRBD1 or TRBD2, each matching 6 bases. With 5 bases removed from V and 9 bases from J, the gap between germline ends came to 17 bases. The CDR3 spans 14 residues. Germline CDR1 is SGHTA and CDR2 is FQGTGA. This chain's CDR3 is CASSLEGGLSEQFF. CDR3 DNA: TGTGCCAGCAGCCTAGAAGGGGGACTTAGTGAGCAGTTCTTC. Complete variable domain (other parts from reference TRBV7-3 and TRBJ2-1): GAGVSQTPSNKVTEKGKYVELRCDPISGHTALYWYRQSLGQGPEFLIYFQGTGAADDSGLPNDRFFAVRPEGSVSTLKIQRTERGDSAVYLCASSLEGGLSEQFFGPGTRLTVL.

This clone appeared a few times. The rearrangement links TRBV29-1 to TRBJ2-3; tentative D call: TRBD1 (6 bases). This CDR3 comprises 13 residues. Between the trimmed V and J ends, which lost 7 bases and 0 bases, there was a span of 11 bases. Germline V gene lookup returns CDR1 SQVTM and CDR2 ANQGSEA. The CDR3 DNA sequence: TGCAGCGCGACAGGAGTTAGCACAGATACGCAGTATTTT. This gives the protein CSATGVSTDTQYF.

As DNA, the CDR3 is TGTGCCAGCAGCGTCAGCTTCCAGGGCCATCAGCCCCAGCATTTT. Its translation is CASSVSFQGHQPQHF. The gene calls are TRBV9 and TRBJ1-5; tentative D call: TRBD1 (5 bases). CDR1 is SGDLS and CDR2 is YYNGEE in the germline V gene. This CDR3 spans 15 amino acids. The ends were cut back, 2 bases at V and 5 bases at J, with 14 bases in the middle. The whole variable domain, filled in from reference TRBV9 and TRBJ1-5, reads DSGVTQTPKHLITATGQRVTLRCSPRSGDLSVYWYQQSLDQGLQFLIQYYNGEERAKGNILERFSAQQFPDLHSELNLSSLELGDSALYFCASSVSFQGHQPQHFGDGTRLSIL.

V gene TRBV10-1 combines with J gene TRBJ2-3, with D tentatively TRBD2 (7 bases). This CDR3 is built from 14 residues. V gave up 3 bases and J gave up 6 bases, with 13 bases separating them. From germline, CDR1 is WNHNN and CDR2 SYGVQD (reference sequence). CDR3 nucleotide sequence: TGCGCCAGCAGTGATCGGGGGGCCGGGGATACGCAGTATTTT. It encodes CASSDRGAGDTQYF.

This clone has more than one count but fewer than ten. The rearrangement uses TRBV29-1 and TRBJ1-2, with 7 bases identical to TRBD1. The CDR3 is 15 residues long. The V and J ends lost 2 bases and 5 bases, in that order; junction bases with no gene match: 11. Germline values: CDR1 SQVTM, CDR2 ANQGSEA. The CDR3 spells CSVERGLSFIYGYTF. In nucleotides, the CDR3 is TGCAGCGTTGAAAGGGGGCTGAGTTTTATTTATGGCTACACCTTC.

This chain connects TRBV30 to TRBJ1-2; D is possibly TRBD1 (5 bases). Germline lookup yields CDR1 GTSNPN and CDR2 SVGIG (reference sequence). The V and J ends lost 2 bases and 8 bases respectively, with 12 bases between them. The CDR3 is made up of 12 amino acids. CDR3 protein: CAWSPQGRGYTF. The CDR3 DNA reads as TGTGCCTGGAGTCCCCAGGGTAGGGGCTACACCTTC.

With respect to this clone: An end of the junction differs from the germline gene, which may be a read error. The rearrangement uses TRBV7-9 and TRBJ2-7; D may correspond to TRBD1 or TRBD2 (5 bases each). This CDR3 comprises 14 residues. The germline V gene encodes CDR1 SEHNR and CDR2 FQNEAQ (reference sequence). The CDR3 DNA reads as TGTGCCAGCAGCTTCCAGAGTACAGGTGGGGAGTGGGACTTC. It is translated as CASSFQSTGGEWDF. Looking up the rest from reference TRBV7-9 and TRBJ2-7 gives the full variable domain: DTGVSQNPRHKITKRGQNVTFRCDPISEHNRLYWYRQTLGQGPEFLTYFQNEAQLEKSRLLSDRFSAERPKGSFSTLEIQRTEQGDSAMYLCASSFQSTGGEWDFGPGTRLTVT.

The CDR3, as DNA: TGTGCCTGGGGAGACCCAAACTACGAGCAGTACTTC. This gives the protein CAWGDPNYEQYF. The chain couples TRBV30 to TRBJ2-7; no definite D call. V was cut by 5 bases and J by 3 bases, with 11 bases left in between. Germline CDR1 is GTSNPN and CDR2 is SVGIG (reference sequence). This CDR3 region has 12 residues. The full variable domain, its missing parts supplied by reference TRBV30 and TRBJ2-7, is SQTIHQWPATLVQPVGSPLSLECTVEGTSNPNLYWYRQAAGRGLQLLFYSVGIGQISSEVPQNLSASRPQDRQFILSSKKLLLSDSGFYLCAWGDPNYEQYFGPGTRLTVT.